Listed here are 17 T cell receptor beta chains from one sample, sequenced in a study of neurological immune-mediated disorders. TCRdb ran MiXCR on the 5' RACE reads and lists one entry per CDR3 protein. The top ten clones hold about 2% of a sample with approximately 68,000 distinct CDR3 sequences, under 5.5% of them seen once. The specimen sequenced was PBMCs. The receptors shown here come from a woman between 65 and 79 years old with multiple sclerosis.

The chain is built from TRBV7-8 and TRBJ1-5; possible D gene TRBD1, 5 bases. Trimming stripped 3 bases from V and 3 bases from J, with 15 bases between. From germline, CDR1 is SGHVS and CDR2 FQNEAQ. The CDR3 runs to 16 residues. The CDR3 nucleotides are TGTGCCAGCAGCTTTCATCGGGGACCGAACAATCAGCCCCAGCATTTT. Amino acid sequence: CASSFHRGPNNQPQHF.

In its sample, this clonotype was seen many times. The gene calls are TRBV4-3 and TRBJ1-2; a weak D match, TRBD1 (6 bases). CDR1 and CDR2 from the germline V gene are LGHNA and YSLEER. The CDR3 is 17 amino acids. Between the trimmed V and J ends, which lost 0 bases and 2 bases, there was a span of 16 bases. The CDR3 DNA reads TGCGCCAGCAGCCAAGATTGGAGGACAGTAAAGAACTATGGCTACACCTTC. Amino acid sequence: CASSQDWRTVKNYGYTF.

This CDR3 is CASSLEYRGENIYF. The CDR3 coding sequence is TGCGCCAGCAGCTTGGAGTACAGAGGTGAAAACATATATTTT. This chain connects TRBV5-1 to TRBJ1-3, with D uncertain. Germline lookup yields CDR1 SGHRS and CDR2 YFSETQ. The V gene lost 0 bases and the J gene lost 12 bases, with 16 bases spanning the gap. The CDR3 consists of 14 residues.

The chain is built from TRBV20-1 and TRBJ2-1, with 13 positions matching TRBD2. The trim removed 3 bases at V and 7 bases at J, leaving 3 bases unmatched. CDR3 size: 14 residues. The germline CDR1 and CDR2 sequences are DFQATT and SNEGSKA (reference sequence). CDR3 sequence (DNA): TGCAGTGCTAGTAAGACTAGCGGGAGGAATGAGCAGTTCTTC. This codes for CSASKTSGRNEQFF.

This clonotype was observed at least ten times. V and J are TRBV20-1 and TRBJ1-2; a weak D match, TRBD1 (5 bases). This CDR3 spans 14 amino acids. V was clipped by 5 bases and J by 4 bases, with 17 bases between them. The V gene's germline CDR1 is DFQATT and CDR2 SNEGSKA (reference sequence). As DNA, the CDR3 is TGCAGTGCTGAACGGGACGGTGGGGGCTATGGCTACACCTTC. The encoded protein is CSAERDGGGYGYTF.

On this clonotype: This may stem from a read error, because a much larger clone lies one nucleotide away. This chain links TRBV5-1 with TRBJ2-3; D remains ambiguous. The V end was cut by 0 bases, the J end by 5 bases, with 13 bases between. The CDR3 runs 15 residues. Germline V CDR1 and CDR2: SGHRS, YFSETQ. The DNA of the CDR3 is TGCGCCAGCAGCTTGGTAGGCAAGGGTGAAGATACGCAGTATTTT. Its translation: CASSLVGKGEDTQYF. The full variable domain, with the rest looked up from reference TRBV5-1 and TRBJ2-3, is KAGVTQTPRYLIKTRGQQVTLSCSPISGHRSVSWYQQTPGQGLQFLFEYFSETQRNKGNFPGRFSGRQFSNSRSEMNVSTLELGDSALYLCASSLVGKGEDTQYFGPGTRLTVL.

This clonotype was recorded many times. The chain carries TRBV7-2 and TRBJ2-1; D tentatively reads TRBD1 or TRBD2 (5 bases each). V was cut by 5 bases and J by 2 bases, with 10 bases left in between. The CDR3 has 14 amino acids. Germline lookup yields CDR1 SGHTA and CDR2 FQGNSA. The DNA for the CDR3 is TGTGCCAGCAGCCGGGACCCCACCTACAATGAGCAGTTCTTC. Translation gives CASSRDPTYNEQFF. The whole variable domain, remainder taken from reference TRBV7-2 and TRBJ2-1, is GAGVSQSPSNKVTEKGKDVELRCDPISGHTALYWYRQSLGQGLEFLIYFQGNSAPDKSGLPSDRFSAERTGGSVSTLTIQRTQQEDSAVYLCASSRDPTYNEQFFGPGTRLTVL.

This clonotype was picked up many times. V usage is TRBV12-3 or TRBV12-4 and J usage is TRBJ1-5; no reliable D call. The CDR3 spans 16 residues. Trimming left V 4 bases short and J 0 bases short, with 13 bases between. This CDR3 is CASSSNLRASNQPQHF. CDR3 nucleotide sequence: TGTGCCAGCAGTTCCAACTTGAGAGCTAGCAATCAGCCCCAGCATTTT.

At least ten counts were recorded for this clonotype. The V gene is TRBV6-6, the J gene TRBJ2-7, with a weak D call TRBD2 (6 bases). V lost 2 bases to trimming and J lost 2 bases, with 10 bases between them. The CDR3 spans 14 residues. Per germline, CDR1 MNHNY and CDR2 SVGAGI (reference sequence). The CDR3 nucleotides read TGTGCCAGCAGTTACACGGGAGTTACCTACGAGCAGTACTTC. It codes for CASSYTGVTYEQYF.

This clonotype showed up just a few times. V and J are TRBV6-5 and TRBJ2-7; possibly TRBD1 for D (5 bases). The CDR3 extends over 14 amino acids. Germline V CDR1 and CDR2: MNHEY, SVGAGI. V dropped 0 bases and J dropped 1 base, with 7 bases sitting between them. CDR3 region: CASSYSQGSYEQYF. The DNA of the CDR3 is TGTGCCAGCAGTTACTCGCAGGGTTCCTACGAGCAGTACTTC.

This clonotype was observed at least ten times. The V gene is TRBV12-3 or TRBV12-4, the J gene TRBJ2-5; 7 nucleotides match TRBD2. The CDR3 totals 14 residues. Trimming took 2 bases from V and 4 from J; bases not matched to a gene: 4. This CDR3 reads CASSLRREGETQYF. In DNA form, the CDR3 reads TGTGCCAGCAGTTTACGCAGGGAGGGAGAGACCCAGTACTTC.

This clonotype has at least ten counts. J is TRBJ2-1 and V is TRBV20-1; TRBD2 matches 14 bases. This CDR3 has 14 residues. Unmatched junction bases numbered 5, after V lost 3 bases and J lost 10 bases. CDR1 is DFQATT, CDR2 SNEGSKA, per germline (reference sequence). The DNA of the CDR3 is TGCAGTGCTAGGGGACTAGCGGGAGCGGGAGAGCAGTTCTTC. This sequence encodes CSARGLAGAGEQFF.

This clonotype was seen at least ten times. This chain connects TRBV5-6 to TRBJ2-5, with a tentative D call TRBD2 (6 bases). V lost 0 bases and J lost 1, with 16 bases in between. This CDR3 has 17 amino acids. The germline gives CDR1 SGHDT, CDR2 YYEEEE. The CDR3 is CASSLAGLPRGQETQYF. The CDR3 nucleotides are TGTGCCAGCAGCTTGGCGGGACTCCCAAGGGGCCAAGAGACCCAGTACTTC.

In its sample, this clonotype was seen many times. The chain joins TRBV5-1 to TRBJ1-1; 7 bases fit TRBD1. The germline V gene encodes CDR1 SGHRS and CDR2 YFSETQ. The ends lost 4 bases at V and 1 base at J; junction bases unmatched: 4. This CDR3 comprises 14 residues. The DNA of the CDR3 is TGCGCCAGCAGCCTACAGGGGACGAACACTGAAGCTTTCTTT. Translated, it gives CASSLQGTNTEAFF. Complete variable domain (other parts from reference TRBV5-1 and TRBJ1-1): KAGVTQTPRYLIKTRGQQVTLSCSPISGHRSVSWYQQTPGQGLQFLFEYFSETQRNKGNFPGRFSGRQFSNSRSEMNVSTLELGDSALYLCASSLQGTNTEAFFGQGTRLTVV.

This clonotype was seen at least ten times. The J gene is TRBJ2-3, the V gene TRBV9; 10 bases are a match to TRBD2. This CDR3 spans 16 amino acids. Germline CDR1 reads SGDLS; CDR2 reads YYNGEE. The V gene end was trimmed by 6 bases and the J gene end by 4 bases; junction bases not matched to a gene: 11. In nucleotides, the CDR3 is TGTGCCAGCAACTCCCCCCTAGCGGGAGCGGCAGATACGCAGTATTTT. This gives the protein CASNSPLAGAADTQYF.

Of note for this clonotype: A much larger clone differs by one base, so this may be a read error. CDR3 sequence reads: CASSWGTGDQPQNF. For the CDR3, the DNA is TGTGCCAGCAGCTGGGGGACAGGCGATCAGCCCCAGAATTTT. The chain links TRBV7-8 to TRBJ1-5; 8 bases agree with TRBD1. CDR3 length equals 14 residues. Germline values: CDR1 SGHVS, CDR2 FQNEAQ.

This clonotype was picked up a small number of times. The CDR3 is CSARDIQGANYGYTF. The CDR3 bases are TGCAGTGCTAGAGATATACAGGGTGCTAACTATGGCTACACCTTC. The V call is TRBV20-1, the J call TRBJ1-2; tentative D call: TRBD1 (6 bases). The CDR3 is 15 amino acids. CDR1 and CDR2 (germline): DFQATT, SNEGSKA (reference sequence). Trimming removed 0 bases from V and 0 bases from J, with 11 bases in between.